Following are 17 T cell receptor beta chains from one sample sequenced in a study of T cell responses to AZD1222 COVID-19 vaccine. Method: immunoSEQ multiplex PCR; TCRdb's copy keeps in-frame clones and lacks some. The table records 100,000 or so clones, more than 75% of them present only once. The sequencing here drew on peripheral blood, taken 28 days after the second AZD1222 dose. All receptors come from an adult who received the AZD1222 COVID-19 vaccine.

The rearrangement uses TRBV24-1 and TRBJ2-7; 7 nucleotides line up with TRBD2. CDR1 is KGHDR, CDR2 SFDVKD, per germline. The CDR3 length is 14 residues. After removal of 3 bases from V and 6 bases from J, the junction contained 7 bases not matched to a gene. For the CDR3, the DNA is TGTGCCACCAGTGATCCGGGAGGAACCGGCGAGCAGTACTTC. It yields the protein CATSDPGGTGEQYF.

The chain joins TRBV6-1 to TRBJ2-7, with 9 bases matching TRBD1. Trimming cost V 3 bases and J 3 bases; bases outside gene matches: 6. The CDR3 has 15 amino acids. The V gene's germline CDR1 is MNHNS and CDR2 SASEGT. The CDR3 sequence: CASSDGTGKFYEQYF. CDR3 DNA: TGTGCCAGCAGTGACGGGACAGGGAAATTCTACGAGCAGTACTTC.

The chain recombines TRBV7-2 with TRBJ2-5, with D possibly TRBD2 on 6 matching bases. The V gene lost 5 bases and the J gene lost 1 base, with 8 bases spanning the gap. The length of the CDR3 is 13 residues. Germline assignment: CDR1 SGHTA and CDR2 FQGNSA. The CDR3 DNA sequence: TGTGCCAGCAGCCGGGACTTCCAAGAGACCCAGTACTTC. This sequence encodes CASSRDFQETQYF.

CDR3 coding DNA: TGTGCCAGCAGCTTAGACAGGTGGCAAGAGACCCAGTACTTC. Its translation is CASSLDRWQETQYF. The chain links TRBV7-2 to TRBJ2-5; a weak D match, TRBD1 (5 bases). Trimming pared 1 base from V and 2 bases from J, leaving 8 bases between. The CDR3 sequence is 14 residues long. Germline V gives CDR1 SGHTA, CDR2 FQGNSA.

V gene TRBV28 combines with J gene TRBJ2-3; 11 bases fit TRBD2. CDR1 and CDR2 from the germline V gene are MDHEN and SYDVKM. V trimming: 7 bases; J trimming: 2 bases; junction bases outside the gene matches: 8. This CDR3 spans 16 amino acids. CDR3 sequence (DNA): TGTGCCAGCAAGGGGGGACTAGCGGTTTACACAGATACGCAGTATTTT. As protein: CASKGGLAVYTDTQYF.

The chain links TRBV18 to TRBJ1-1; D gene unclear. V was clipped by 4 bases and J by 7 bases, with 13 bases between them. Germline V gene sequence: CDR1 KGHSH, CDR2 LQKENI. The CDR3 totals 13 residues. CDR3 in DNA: TGTGCCAGCTCACTGACTGAGGGAGTTGAAGCTTTCTTT. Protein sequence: CASSLTEGVEAFF. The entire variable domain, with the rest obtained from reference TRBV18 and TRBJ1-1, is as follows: NAGVMQNPRHLVRRRGQEARLRCSPMKGHSHVYWYRQLPEEGLKFMVYLQKENIIDESGMPKERFSAEFPKEGPSILRIQQVVRGDSAAYFCASSLTEGVEAFFGQGTRLTVV.

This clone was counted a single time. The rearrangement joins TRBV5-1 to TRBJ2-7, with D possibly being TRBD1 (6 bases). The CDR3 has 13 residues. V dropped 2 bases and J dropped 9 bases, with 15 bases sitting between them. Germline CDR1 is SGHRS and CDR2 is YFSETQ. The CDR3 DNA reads TGCGCCAGCAGCTTCGAAGGGGGTTCCTTGCAGTACTTC. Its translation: CASSFEGGSLQYF.

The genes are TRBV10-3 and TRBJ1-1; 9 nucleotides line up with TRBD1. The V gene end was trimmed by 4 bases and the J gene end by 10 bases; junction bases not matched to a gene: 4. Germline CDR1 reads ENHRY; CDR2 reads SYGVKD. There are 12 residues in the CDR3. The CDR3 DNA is TGTGCCATCAGTGGGACAGGGGCCAGAGCTTTCTTT. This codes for CAISGTGARAFF.

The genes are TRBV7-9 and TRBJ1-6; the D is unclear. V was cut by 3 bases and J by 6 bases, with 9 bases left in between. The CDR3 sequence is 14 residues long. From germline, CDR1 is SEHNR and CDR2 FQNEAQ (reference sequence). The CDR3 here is CASSFEQTNSPLHF. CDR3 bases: TGTGCCAGCAGCTTTGAACAGACTAATTCACCCCTCCACTTT. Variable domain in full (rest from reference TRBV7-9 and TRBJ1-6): DTGVSQNPRHKITKRGQNVTFRCDPISEHNRLYWYRQTLGQGPEFLTYFQNEAQLEKSRLLSDRFSAERPKGSFSTLEIQRTEQGDSAMYLCASSFEQTNSPLHFGNGTRLTVT.

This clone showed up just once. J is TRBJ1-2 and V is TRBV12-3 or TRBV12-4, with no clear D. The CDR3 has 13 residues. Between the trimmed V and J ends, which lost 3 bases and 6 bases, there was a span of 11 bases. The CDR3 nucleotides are TGTGCCAGCAGTTTTGCCGAGGAGGATGGCTACACCTTC. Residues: CASSFAEEDGYTF.

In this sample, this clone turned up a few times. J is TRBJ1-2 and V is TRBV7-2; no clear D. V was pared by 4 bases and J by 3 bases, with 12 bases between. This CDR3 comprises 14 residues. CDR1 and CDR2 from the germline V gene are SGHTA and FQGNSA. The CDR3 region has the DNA TGTGCCAGCAGCTCTCTCTTGGTTGACTATGGCTACACCTTC. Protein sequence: CASSSLLVDYGYTF.

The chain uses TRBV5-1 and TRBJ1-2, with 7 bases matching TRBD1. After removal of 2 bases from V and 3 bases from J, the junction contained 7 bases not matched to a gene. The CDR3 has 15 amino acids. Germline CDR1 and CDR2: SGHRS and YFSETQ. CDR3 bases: TGCGCCAGCAGCTTACCGACAGGGAACGACTATGGCTACACCTTC. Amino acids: CASSLPTGNDYGYTF.

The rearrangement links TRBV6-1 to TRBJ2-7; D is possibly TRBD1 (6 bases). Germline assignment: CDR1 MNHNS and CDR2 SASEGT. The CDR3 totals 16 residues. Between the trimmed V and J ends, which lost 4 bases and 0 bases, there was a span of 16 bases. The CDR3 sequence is CASSVRQEYSSYEQYF. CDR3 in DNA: TGTGCCAGCAGTGTCCGACAGGAGTATTCCTCCTACGAGCAGTACTTC.

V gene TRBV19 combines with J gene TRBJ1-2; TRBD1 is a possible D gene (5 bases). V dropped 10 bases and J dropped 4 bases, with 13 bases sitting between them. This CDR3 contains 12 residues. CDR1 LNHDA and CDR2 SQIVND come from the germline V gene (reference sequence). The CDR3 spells CAIRDRGYGYTF. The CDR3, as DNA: TGTGCCATCAGGGATCGGGGCTATGGCTACACCTTC.

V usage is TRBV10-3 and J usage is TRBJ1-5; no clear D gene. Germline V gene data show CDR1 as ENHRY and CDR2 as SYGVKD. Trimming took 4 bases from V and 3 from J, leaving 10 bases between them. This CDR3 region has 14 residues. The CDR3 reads CAISAGIPNQPQHF. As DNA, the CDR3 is TGTGCCATCAGTGCGGGGATCCCCAATCAGCCCCAGCATTTT.

CDR3 protein: CASGLVAGDNSGNTIYF. The CDR3 bases are TGTGCTAGTGGTTTGGTTGCCGGGGACAACTCTGGAAACACCATATATTTT. The V call is TRBV12-5, the J call TRBJ1-3, with D possibly being TRBD1 (6 bases). V lost 0 bases and J 0 bases, leaving 12 bases between the germline ends. Germline V gene data show CDR1 as LGHNT and CDR2 as FRNRAP. The CDR3 runs 17 residues. Supplemented by reference TRBV12-5 and TRBJ1-3, the full variable domain reads DARVTQTPRHKVTEMGQEVTMRCQPILGHNTVFWYRQTMMQGLELLAYFRNRAPLDDSGMPKDRFSAEMPDATLATLKIQPSEPRDSAVYFCASGLVAGDNSGNTIYFGEGSWLTVV.

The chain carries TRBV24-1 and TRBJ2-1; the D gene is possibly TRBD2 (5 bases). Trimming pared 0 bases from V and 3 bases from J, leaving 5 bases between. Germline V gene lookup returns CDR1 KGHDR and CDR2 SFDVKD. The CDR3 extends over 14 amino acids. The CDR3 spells CATSDLEGYNEQFF. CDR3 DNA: TGTGCCACCAGTGATTTGGAGGGCTACAATGAGCAGTTCTTC.